This T cell receptor (beta chain) was captured by sequencing in a study of glioma-infiltrating T cells after dendritic cell vaccination (dated by TCRdb to about 2016). About the full investigation: The cohort included around 15 glioblastoma patients drawn from Phase I and II dendritic cell vaccination trials, of whom 9 were newly diagnosed and 6 had recurrent disease. Patients received autologous tumor lysate-pulsed dendritic cell vaccination between about 2003 and 2012. The vaccine consisted of monocyte-derived dendritic cells cultured less than 9 days with IL-4 and GM-CSF, then pulsed overnight with autologous tumor lysate. Patients received three intradermal dendritic cell vaccine injections at biweekly intervals in the arm below the axilla. In glioblastoma patients vaccinated with dendritic cells, deep sequencing of TCR beta CDR3 regions served to measure the amount of tumor-infiltrating lymphocytes and to compare repertoires between tumor and blood. Survival after dendritic cell vaccination was correlated with TCR sequencing metrics such as TIL content and the overlap between tumor and blood repertoires. General findings and caveats noted by the study authors: Longer time to progression and overall survival after dendritic cell vaccination were predicted by higher estimated pretreatment TIL content. The cohort was small and heterogeneous, with few patients having full blood and tumor sets and even fewer initial-recurrent tumor pairs. The TCR overlap response model with three groups was called speculative and said to need prospective validation. TCR clonality showed no direct relationship with survival, which suggests that a diverse polyclonal response may be important.

Cut back by 7 bases and 6 bases, the V and J ends lie 12 bases apart. Including cysteine and phenylalanine, the CDR3 has 11 amino acids. CDR3 DNA only is kept here, 33 bases in frame from base 1. The CDR1 and CDR2 encoded by the germline V gene are SQVTM and ANQGSEA. Details on this clone: Its target antigen remains unknown. No qualities accompany the bases; no much larger clone lies one base away.

The immunoSEQ assay amplified TCRB CDR3 regions from roughly 2.1 micrograms of genomic DNA, or from all available DNA when less than that amount was available. Multiplex PCR used 60 forward primers for TCR V beta segments and 13 reverse primers for J beta segments. To estimate reads per starting template, synthetic control templates were spiked into each sample at limiting dilution. The Illumina HiSeq System generated 87 bp sequencing reads. Regarding the original processing steps: To remove PCR and sequencing errors, closely related sequences were merged with a nearest neighbor algorithm. TCR overlap was measured as the percentage of unique tumor TCR beta sequences that were also present in the peripheral blood of the same patient. Sourced from immuneACCESS, this table was stored by TCRdb with only in-frame sequences that have V and J called. A share of the clones is absent; for the studies checked, an unresolved V gene accounts for under half, and the remainder has no known explanation. The V and J calls and clone size come from that table; D and trimming were worked out from the DNA. This sample gives 99,000 or so clones in total; around 80% of them show up just once. The top ten hold around 5.4% of the sample.

The time point tag for this specimen amounts to: after dendritic cell vaccination, including at tumor progression/relapse. Patients were selected on the basis of adequate residual fresh-frozen tumor tissue and more than two years of available survival data. Although molecular status otherwise differed among the glioblastoma patients, no patient had an isocitrate dehydrogenase mutation. PBMC were collected before vaccination, two weeks after the third vaccination, and at tumor progression if tumor progression occurred. The Qiagen DNeasy Blood extraction Kit was used to extract genomic DNA. This sequence originates from a human donor with glioblastoma. This sample comprised blood, obtained after dendritic cell vaccination. Rearrangement joined TRBV29-1 to TRBJ1-1; perhaps TRBD1 is the D gene, with 6 bases matching. DNA sequence: TGCAGCGCGGGACGGACAGCTGAAGCTTTCTTT. It translates as CSAGRTAEAFF.